This T cell receptor beta chain was found in a study of T-cell reconstitution after alpha-beta-depleted transplantation in children. TCRbeta library preparation incorporated unique molecular identifiers. TCRdb re-analysed the PCR reads in MiXCR, keeping a single row per CDR3 protein. The top ten hold approximately 3% of the sample, which has some 500,000 distinct CDR3 sequences, about 17% seen once. The source is a human donor who donated a stem cell graft to a child with acute lymphoblastic leukemia. Specimen: PBMCs from the stem cell graft donor, collected from the stem cell graft.

This CDR3 is CASSQGSLGLAGEEQYF. In DNA, the CDR3 is TGTGCCAGCAGCCAAGGGTCCCTGGGACTAGCGGGAGAAGAGCAGTACTTC. This chain links TRBV3-1 with TRBJ2-7, with 14 positions matching TRBD2. V shed 1 base, J shed 7 bases, and the junction held 9 bases outside the gene matches. This CDR3 has 17 residues. Per germline, CDR1 LGHDT and CDR2 YNNKEL (reference sequence).